This T cell receptor (beta chain) came from a study of T cell responses to AZD1222 COVID-19 vaccine. General observations from the study: Only after the peak T cell response were repertoires sampled. As reported, nearly half of all spike-specific TCRs target variant regions that are unmutated.

Trimming removed 0 bases at V and 8 bases at J, with 13 bases between. This CDR3 is 13 amino acids long. Germline V gene data show CDR1 as GTSNPN and CDR2 as SVGIG (reference sequence). Concerning this clone itself: Its target is not known. Other DNA variants within this sample encode the same CDR3.

Generated by immunoSEQ multiplex PCR, the TCRdb table keeps only in-frame clones and is missing some. The sample carries roughly 120,000 clones, around 89% recorded once. The receptor comes from an adult who received the AZD1222 COVID-19 vaccine. The specimen was peripheral blood, collected 28 days after the second AZD1222 dose. The chain recombines TRBV30 with TRBJ1-2; tentatively, D is TRBD1 (6 bases). The CDR3 coding sequence is TGTGCCTGGAGTGTAACAGGGCTTGGCGGCTACACCTTC. It encodes CAWSVTGLGGYTF.